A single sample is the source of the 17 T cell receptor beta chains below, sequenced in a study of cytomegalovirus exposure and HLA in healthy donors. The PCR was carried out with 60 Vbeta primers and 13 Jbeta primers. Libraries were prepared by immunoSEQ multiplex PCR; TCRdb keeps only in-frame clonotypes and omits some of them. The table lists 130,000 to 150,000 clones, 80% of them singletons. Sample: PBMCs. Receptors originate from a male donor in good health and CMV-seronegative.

CDR3 amino acids: CASSQWDRVDEQFF. The CDR3 DNA is TGTGCCAGCAGCCAGTGGGACAGGGTCGATGAGCAGTTCTTC. The rearrangement uses TRBV14 and TRBJ2-1; 9 bases agree with TRBD1. After removal of 3 bases from V and 8 bases from J, the junction contained 5 bases not matched to a gene. In germline, CDR1 is SGHDN, CDR2 FVKESK. The CDR3 sequence is 14 residues long.

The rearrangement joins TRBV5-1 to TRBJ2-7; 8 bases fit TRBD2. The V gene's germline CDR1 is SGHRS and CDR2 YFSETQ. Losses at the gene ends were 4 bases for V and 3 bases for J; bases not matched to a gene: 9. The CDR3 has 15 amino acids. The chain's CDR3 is CASSPGRTSIYEQYF. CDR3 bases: TGCGCCAGCAGCCCGGGGCGGACTAGCATCTACGAGCAGTACTTC.

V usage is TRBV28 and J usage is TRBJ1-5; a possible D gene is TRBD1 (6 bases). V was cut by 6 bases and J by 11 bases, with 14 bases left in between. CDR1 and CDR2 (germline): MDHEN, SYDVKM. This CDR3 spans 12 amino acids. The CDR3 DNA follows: TGTGCCAGCAGCCAGGCACAGGGAGCCCAGCATTTT. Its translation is CASSQAQGAQHF.

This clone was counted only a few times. The CDR3 DNA reads as TGTGCCTGGAGGCAGGGGGCTCGAACCGGGGAGCTGTTTTTT. This gives the protein CAWRQGARTGELFF. The chain has TRBV30 and TRBJ2-2; 8 bases map to TRBD1. CDR3 length: 14 residues. Unmatched junction bases numbered 5, after V lost 3 bases and J lost 5 bases. CDR1 and CDR2 (germline): GTSNPN, SVGIG (reference sequence).

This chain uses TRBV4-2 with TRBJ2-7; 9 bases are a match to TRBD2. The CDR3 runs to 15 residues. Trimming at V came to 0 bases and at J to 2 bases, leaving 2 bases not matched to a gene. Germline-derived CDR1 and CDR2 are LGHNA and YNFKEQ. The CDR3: CASSQDSGGAYEQYF. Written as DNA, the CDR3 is TGTGCCAGCAGCCAAGATAGCGGGGGCGCCTACGAGCAGTACTTC.

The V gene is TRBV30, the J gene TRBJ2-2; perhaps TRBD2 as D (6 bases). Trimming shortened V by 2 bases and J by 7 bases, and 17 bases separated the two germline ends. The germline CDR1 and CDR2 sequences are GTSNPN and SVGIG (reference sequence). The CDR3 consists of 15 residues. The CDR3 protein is CAWSRGGVASGELFF. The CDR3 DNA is TGTGCCTGGAGTCGCGGAGGGGTCGCCAGCGGGGAGCTGTTTTTT.

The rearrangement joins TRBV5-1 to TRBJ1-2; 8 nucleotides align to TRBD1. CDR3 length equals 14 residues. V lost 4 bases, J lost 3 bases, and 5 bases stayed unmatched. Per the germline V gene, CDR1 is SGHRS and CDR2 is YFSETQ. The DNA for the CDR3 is TGCGCCAGCAGCCGACTGACAGGGGACTATGGCTACACCTTC. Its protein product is CASSRLTGDYGYTF.

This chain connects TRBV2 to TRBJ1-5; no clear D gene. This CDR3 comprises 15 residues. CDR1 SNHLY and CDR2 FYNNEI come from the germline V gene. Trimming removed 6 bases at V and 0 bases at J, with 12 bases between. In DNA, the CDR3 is TGTGCCAGCAGCGAACAAGAGGGTAGCAATCAGCCCCAGCATTTT. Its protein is CASSEQEGSNQPQHF.

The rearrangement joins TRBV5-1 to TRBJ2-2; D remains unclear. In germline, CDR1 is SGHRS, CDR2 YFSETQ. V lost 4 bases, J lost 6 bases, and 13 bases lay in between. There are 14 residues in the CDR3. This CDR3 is CASSLGSRAGELFF. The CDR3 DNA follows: TGCGCCAGCAGCCTGGGTAGCCGCGCCGGGGAGCTGTTTTTT.

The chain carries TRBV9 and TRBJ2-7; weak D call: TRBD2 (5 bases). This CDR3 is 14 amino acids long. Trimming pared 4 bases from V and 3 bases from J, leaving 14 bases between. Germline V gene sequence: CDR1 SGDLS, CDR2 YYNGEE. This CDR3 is CASSPRPAGYEQYF. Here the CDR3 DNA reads TGTGCCAGCAGCCCTCGCCCGGCGGGCTACGAGCAGTACTTC.

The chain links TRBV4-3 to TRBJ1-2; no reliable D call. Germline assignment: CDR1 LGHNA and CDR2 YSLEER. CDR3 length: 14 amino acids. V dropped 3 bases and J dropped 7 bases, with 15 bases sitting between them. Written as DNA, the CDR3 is TGCGCCAGCAGCCACCCAGGTGAGGGTCGTGGCTACACCTTC. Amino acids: CASSHPGEGRGYTF.

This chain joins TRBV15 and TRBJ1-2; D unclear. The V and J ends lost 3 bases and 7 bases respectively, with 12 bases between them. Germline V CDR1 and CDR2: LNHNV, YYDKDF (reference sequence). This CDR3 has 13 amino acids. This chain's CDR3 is CATSSGEGFGYTF. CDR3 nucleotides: TGTGCCACCAGCAGTGGAGAAGGCTTTGGCTACACCTTC.

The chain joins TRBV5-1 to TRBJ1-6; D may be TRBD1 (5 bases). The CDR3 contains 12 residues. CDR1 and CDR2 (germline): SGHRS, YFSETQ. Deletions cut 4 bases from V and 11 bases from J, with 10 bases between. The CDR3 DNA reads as TGCGCCAGCAGCCCGGACATCACACCCCTCCACTTT. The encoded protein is CASSPDITPLHF.

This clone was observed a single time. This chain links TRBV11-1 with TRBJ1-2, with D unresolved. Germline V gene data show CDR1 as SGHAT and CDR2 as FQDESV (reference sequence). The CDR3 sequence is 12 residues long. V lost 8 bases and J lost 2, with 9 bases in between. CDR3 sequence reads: CASGAGNYGYTF. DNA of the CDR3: TGTGCCAGCGGAGCGGGGAACTATGGCTACACCTTC. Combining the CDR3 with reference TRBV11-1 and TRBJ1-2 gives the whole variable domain EAEVAQSPRYKITEKSQAVAFWCDPISGHATLYWYRQILGQGPELLVQFQDESVVDDSQLPKDRFSAERLKGVDSTLKIQPAELGDSAMYLCASGAGNYGYTFGSGTRLTVV.

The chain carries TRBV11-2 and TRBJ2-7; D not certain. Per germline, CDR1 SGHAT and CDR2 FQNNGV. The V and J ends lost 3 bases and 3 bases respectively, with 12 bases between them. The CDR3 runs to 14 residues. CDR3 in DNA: TGTGCCAGCAGCTTCGCGACTGCCTTCTACGAGCAGTACTTC. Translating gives CASSFATAFYEQYF.

The CDR3 here is CATSRVPRGRGYTF. CDR3 DNA: TGTGCCACCAGCAGAGTTCCAAGGGGCCGTGGCTACACCTTC. V is TRBV15 and J is TRBJ1-2, with D possibly TRBD1 on 5 matching bases. The CDR3 runs to 14 residues. Trimming took off 1 base at V and 7 bases at J, with 13 bases between the two ends. Germline V gene lookup returns CDR1 LNHNV and CDR2 YYDKDF (reference sequence).

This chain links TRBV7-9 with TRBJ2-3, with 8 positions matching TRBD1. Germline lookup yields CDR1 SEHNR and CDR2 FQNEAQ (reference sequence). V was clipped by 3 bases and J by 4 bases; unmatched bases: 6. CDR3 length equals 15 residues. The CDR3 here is CASSLGGGQADTQYF. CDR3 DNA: TGTGCCAGCAGCTTGGGTGGGGGACAGGCAGATACGCAGTATTTT.